This is a list of T cell receptor beta chains from one sample in a study of blood T cell repertoires in COVID-19. The method was immunoSEQ multiplex PCR; TCRdb's version includes in-frame clones alone and lacks a portion of them. Altogether 250,000 to 350,000 clones are present, around 84% being singletons, with the ten largest covering 8.5% to 12%. The sample comprised PBMCs or T cells enriched from blood (not recorded which). The origin of the receptors is a woman between 18 and 30 years old who had recovered from COVID-19. Both conserved end residues are part of each CDR3. Fields, in order: V gene, CDR3 protein.

TRBV12-3/TRBV12-4	CASAEAYYEQYF
TRBV27	CASSLRWGGLAGERELFF
TRBV30	CAWRQTANTEAFF
TRBV27	CASRTRGDRPPNTQYF
TRBV5-6	CASSPSAGNYGYTF
TRBV7-9	CASSLAQDISSGNTIYF
TRBV15	CATSGLTGGGRMDIQYF
TRBV28	CASKPGGGGMTNQPQHF
TRBV3-1/TRBV3-2	CASSQGTAQYLSYEKLFF
TRBV25-1	CASSAGGGEETQYF
TRBV28	CASSLEGAQNTEAFF
TRBV6-5	CASVAGQGRTDTQYF
TRBV5-1	CASSWAGNGYTF
TRBV5-1	CASSFLGDRTNEKLFF
TRBV5-1	CASSLAGDSSNSPLHF
TRBV27	CASNSGTYNEQFF
TRBV7-3	CASSLGQGTDTQYF
TRBV5-1	CASSLSRTTYEQYF
TRBV28	CATHYNNEQFF
TRBV10-3	CAISGGQGNQPQHF